This T cell receptor beta chain was documented in a study of T cells expressing NK-cell markers. Study at large: Cells sorted as CD3+CD56+NKG2C+, CD3+CD56+NKG2C- and CD3+CD56-NKG2C+ T cells supplied the TCR beta repertoires. Study-level findings and limits: Questions lingered over whether expanded NKG2C+ T cell clones were HCMV-specific.

Worth noting for this clonotype: What it binds is unknown.

Looked up from germline, CDR1 is LNHDA and CDR2 is SQIVND (reference sequence). The length of the CDR3 is 15 residues. TCRdb reanalyzed the 5' RACE reads and collapses them to one entry per CDR3 protein, without DNA. Here the sample table reports around 100,000 distinct CDR3 sequences. The sequenced material came from blood T cells: a sorted CD56 or NKG2C T cell subset, CD4+ or CD8+ T cells, or bulk PBMC T cells (not recorded which). This sequence was found in a woman aged 18-70 years in good health. The V gene is TRBV19, the J gene TRBJ2-1; without DNA, the TCRdb call of TRBD2 cannot be checked. The CDR3 spells CASRVGGLAGDEQFF. Drawing the rest from reference TRBV19 and TRBJ2-1, the complete variable domain is DGGITQSPKYLFRKEGQNVTLSCEQNLNHDAMYWYRQDPGQGLRLIYYSQIVNDFQKGDIAEGYSVSREKKESFPLTVTSAQKNPTAFYLCASRVGGLAGDEQFFGPGTRLTVL.